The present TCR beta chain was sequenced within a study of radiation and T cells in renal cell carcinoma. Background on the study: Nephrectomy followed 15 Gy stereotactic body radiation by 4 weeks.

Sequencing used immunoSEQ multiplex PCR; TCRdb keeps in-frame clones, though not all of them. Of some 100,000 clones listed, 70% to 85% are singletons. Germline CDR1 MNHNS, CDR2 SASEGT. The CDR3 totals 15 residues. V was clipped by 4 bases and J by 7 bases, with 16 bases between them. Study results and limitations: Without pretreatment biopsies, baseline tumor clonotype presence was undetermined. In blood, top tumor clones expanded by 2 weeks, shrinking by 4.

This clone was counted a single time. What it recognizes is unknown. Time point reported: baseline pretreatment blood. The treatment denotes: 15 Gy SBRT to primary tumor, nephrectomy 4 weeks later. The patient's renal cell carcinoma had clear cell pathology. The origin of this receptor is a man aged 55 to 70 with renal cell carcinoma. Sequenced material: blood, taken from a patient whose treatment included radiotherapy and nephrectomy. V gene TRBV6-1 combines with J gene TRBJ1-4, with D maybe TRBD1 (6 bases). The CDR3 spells CASSGGGGGIEKLFF. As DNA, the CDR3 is TGTGCCAGCAGTGGAGGGGGAGGGGGGATTGAAAAACTGTTTTTT.